The next 9 T cell receptor beta chains were all read from a single sample in a study of T-cell memory formation after mild COVID-19. In TCRdb, the 5' RACE reads were re-called with MiXCR into one record per CDR3 protein. Of 200,000 to 250,000 distinct CDR3 sequences in the sample, 15% were seen once. The specimen sequenced was PBMCs or a T cell subset sorted from them (not recorded which). Receptor source: an adult woman who had mild COVID-19 (a few samples of this study predate the infection). Cell type and time point are not known.

This clonotype was seen a few times. The chain recombines TRBV20-1 with TRBJ2-5, with 11 bases matching TRBD1. Germline V gene data show CDR1 as DFQATT and CDR2 as SNEGSKA (reference sequence). This CDR3 spans 18 amino acids. The trim removed 1 base at V and 5 bases at J, leaving 15 bases unmatched. The CDR3 sequence is CSARGSWTGGASRETQYF. DNA for the CDR3: TGCAGTGCTAGAGGTTCTTGGACAGGGGGCGCATCCCGGGAGACCCAGTACTTC.

This clonotype was seen at least ten times. This chain joins TRBV5-1 and TRBJ1-1; D might be TRBD1 (5 bases). CDR1 SGHRS and CDR2 YFSETQ come from the germline V gene. Trimming shortened V by 3 bases and J by 8 bases, and 20 bases separated the two germline ends. This CDR3 comprises 15 residues. The CDR3 reads CASSSAYWGTSEAFF. In nucleotides, the CDR3 is TGCGCCAGCAGCTCTGCTTATTGGGGGACTTCGGAAGCTTTCTTT.

This clonotype was seen a handful of times. This chain uses TRBV24-1 with TRBJ2-3; possible D gene TRBD1, 6 bases. The germline V gene encodes CDR1 KGHDR and CDR2 SFDVKD. The V end was cut by 9 bases, the J end by 1 base, with 16 bases between. The CDR3 consists of 15 residues. DNA of the CDR3: TGTGCCACCGCCGGTAGGGGGATTGGCACAGATACGCAGTATTTT. Amino acids: CATAGRGIGTDTQYF.

The chain has TRBV19 and TRBJ1-2, with TRBD1 as a possible D gene (6 bases). V lost 0 bases and J lost 3, with 14 bases in between. The V gene's germline CDR1 is LNHDA and CDR2 SQIVND (reference sequence). This CDR3 has 16 amino acids. The CDR3 region is CASSIDYNREDYGYTF. Written as DNA, the CDR3 is TGTGCCAGTAGTATAGATTATAACAGGGAGGACTATGGCTACACCTTC.

This clonotype was detected ten times or more. V and J are TRBV6-5 and TRBJ1-2; D gene unclear. The germline gives CDR1 MNHEY, CDR2 SVGAGI. The V end was cut by 4 bases, the J end by 6 bases, with 6 bases between. There are 11 residues in the CDR3. The CDR3 sequence: CASSWGNGYTF. Here the CDR3 DNA reads TGTGCCAGCAGTTGGGGAAATGGCTACACCTTC.

This chain joins TRBV6-5 and TRBJ2-1; 9 bases are shared with TRBD2. Germline values: CDR1 MNHEY, CDR2 SVGAGI. V lost 6 bases to trimming and J lost 6 bases; unmatched junction nucleotides: 12. The CDR3 runs to 16 residues. The CDR3 here is CASSLKGTSITNEQFF. CDR3 nucleotides: TGTGCCAGCAGCCTAAAGGGGACTAGCATAACCAATGAGCAGTTCTTC.

This clonotype was picked up a small number of times. The chain combines TRBV7-2 with TRBJ2-1; D unclear. From germline, CDR1 is SGHTA and CDR2 FQGNSA. The CDR3 covers 13 residues. V shed 0 bases and J shed 7 bases, with 7 bases lying between them. CDR3 sequence (DNA): TGTGCCAGCAGCTTAGCGTACCCAAATGAGCAGTTCTTC. Protein product: CASSLAYPNEQFF.

In its sample, this clonotype was seen a few times. The chain couples TRBV18 to TRBJ2-3; 12 nucleotides line up with TRBD2. CDR3 length equals 17 residues. Germline assignment: CDR1 KGHSH and CDR2 LQKENI. The V gene end was trimmed by 3 bases and the J gene end by 4 bases; junction bases not matched to a gene: 8. The DNA for the CDR3 is TGTGCCAGCTCACCTGGACTAGCGGGACGTAGGGCAGATACGCAGTATTTT. Encoded protein: CASSPGLAGRRADTQYF.

The rearrangement joins TRBV9 to TRBJ2-5; tentative D call: TRBD1 (6 bases). Trimming removed 4 bases from V and 5 bases from J, with 15 bases in between. From germline, CDR1 is SGDLS and CDR2 YYNGEE. The CDR3 runs to 14 residues. The CDR3 region has the DNA TGTGCCAGCAGCTTAGGGGGATCGGAGGAGACCCAGTACTTC. Protein sequence: CASSLGGSEETQYF.